This TCR beta chain was captured by sequencing in a study of blood T cell repertoires in COVID-19. Participants were aged about 18 to 90 years, lived in about two dozen US areas, and enrolled virtually. Contact with a PCR-confirmed or clinician-diagnosed COVID-19 case occurred within 2 weeks of entry. Generated by immunoSEQ multiplex PCR, the TCRdb table keeps only in-frame clones and is missing some. Of about 280,000 clones in the sample, approximately 90% were seen once. What was sequenced was PBMCs or T cells enriched from blood (not recorded which). This clonotype originated in a man aged 35-49 years who had been exposed to COVID-19.

The CDR3 sequence is CASSLAGENTGELFF. The CDR3 region has the DNA TGTGCCAGCAGCTTGGCGGGAGAGAACACCGGGGAGCTGTTTTTT. The chain combines TRBV5-4 with TRBJ2-2, with a weak D call TRBD2 (6 bases). Germline V gene sequence: CDR1 SGHNT, CDR2 YYREEE (reference sequence). Trimming removed 0 bases at V and 1 base at J, with 7 bases between. The CDR3 length is 15 residues.